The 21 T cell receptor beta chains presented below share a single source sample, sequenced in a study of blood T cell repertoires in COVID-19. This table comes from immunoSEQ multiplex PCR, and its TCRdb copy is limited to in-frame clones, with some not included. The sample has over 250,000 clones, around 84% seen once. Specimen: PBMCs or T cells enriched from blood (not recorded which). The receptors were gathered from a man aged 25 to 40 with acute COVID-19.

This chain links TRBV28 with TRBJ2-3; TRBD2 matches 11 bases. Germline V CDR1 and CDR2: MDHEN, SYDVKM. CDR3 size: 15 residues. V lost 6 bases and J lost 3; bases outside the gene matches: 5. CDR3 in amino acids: CASSASGGSTDTQYF. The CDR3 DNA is TGTGCCAGCAGCGCTAGCGGGGGGTCTACAGATACGCAGTATTTT.

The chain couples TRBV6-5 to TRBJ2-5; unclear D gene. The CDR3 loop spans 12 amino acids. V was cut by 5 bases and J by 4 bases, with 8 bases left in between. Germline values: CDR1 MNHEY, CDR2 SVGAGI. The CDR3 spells CASSRTRETQYF. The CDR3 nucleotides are TGTGCCAGCAGTCGCACCAGAGAGACCCAGTACTTC.

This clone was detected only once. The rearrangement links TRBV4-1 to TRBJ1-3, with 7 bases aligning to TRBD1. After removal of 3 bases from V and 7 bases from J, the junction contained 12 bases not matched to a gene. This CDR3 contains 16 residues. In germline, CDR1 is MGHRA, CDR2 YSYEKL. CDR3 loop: CASSQPGQSLGNTIYF. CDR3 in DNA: TGCGCCAGCAGCCAGCCGGGACAGTCACTAGGGAACACCATATATTTT.

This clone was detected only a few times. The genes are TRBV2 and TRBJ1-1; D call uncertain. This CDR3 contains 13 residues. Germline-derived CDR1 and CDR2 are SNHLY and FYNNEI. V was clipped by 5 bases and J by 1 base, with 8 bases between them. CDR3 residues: CASSRLENTEAFF. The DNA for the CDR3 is TGTGCCAGCAGTCGACTGGAGAACACTGAAGCTTTCTTT.

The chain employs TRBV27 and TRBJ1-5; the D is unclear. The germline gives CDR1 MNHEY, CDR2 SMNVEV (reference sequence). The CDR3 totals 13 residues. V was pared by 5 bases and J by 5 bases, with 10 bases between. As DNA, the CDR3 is TGTGCCAGCAGTCTGCAACAAGATCAGCCCCAGCATTTT. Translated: CASSLQQDQPQHF.

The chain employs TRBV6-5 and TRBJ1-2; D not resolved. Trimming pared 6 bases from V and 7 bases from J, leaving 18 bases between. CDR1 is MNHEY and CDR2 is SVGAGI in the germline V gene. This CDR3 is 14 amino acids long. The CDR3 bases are TGTGCCAGCAGCCCCACCACAGAAGGTGGTGGCTACACCTTC. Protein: CASSPTTEGGGYTF.

DNA of the CDR3: TGTGCCAGCCGGGACAGCTATGGCTACACCTTC. This encodes CASRDSYGYTF. The chain couples TRBV9 to TRBJ1-2; TRBD1 matches 7 bases. From germline, CDR1 is SGDLS and CDR2 YYNGEE. Unmatched junction bases numbered 1, after V lost 7 bases and J lost 4 bases. This CDR3 spans 11 amino acids. The full variable domain, its missing parts supplied by reference TRBV9 and TRBJ1-2, is DSGVTQTPKHLITATGQRVTLRCSPRSGDLSVYWYQQSLDQGLQFLIQYYNGEERAKGNILERFSAQQFPDLHSELNLSSLELGDSALYFCASRDSYGYTFGSGTRLTVV.

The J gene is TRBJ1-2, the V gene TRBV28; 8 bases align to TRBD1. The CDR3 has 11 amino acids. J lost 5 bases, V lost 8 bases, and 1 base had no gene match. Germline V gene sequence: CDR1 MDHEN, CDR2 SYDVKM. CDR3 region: CASRTGYGYTF. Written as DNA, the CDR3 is TGTGCCAGCCGGACAGGGTATGGCTACACCTTC.

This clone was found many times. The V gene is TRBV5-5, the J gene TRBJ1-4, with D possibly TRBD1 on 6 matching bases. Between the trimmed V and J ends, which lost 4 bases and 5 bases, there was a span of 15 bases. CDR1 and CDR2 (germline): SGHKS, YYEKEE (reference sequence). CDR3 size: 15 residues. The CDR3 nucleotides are TGTGCCAGCAGCGTAGGACAGAAATCAAATGAAAAACTGTTTTTT. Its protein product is CASSVGQKSNEKLFF.

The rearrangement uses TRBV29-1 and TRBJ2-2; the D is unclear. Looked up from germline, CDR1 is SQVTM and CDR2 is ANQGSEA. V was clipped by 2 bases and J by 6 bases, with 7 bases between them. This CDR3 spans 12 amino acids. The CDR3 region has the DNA TGCAGCGTTGAATTTCAATCCGGGGAGCTGTTTTTT. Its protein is CSVEFQSGELFF.

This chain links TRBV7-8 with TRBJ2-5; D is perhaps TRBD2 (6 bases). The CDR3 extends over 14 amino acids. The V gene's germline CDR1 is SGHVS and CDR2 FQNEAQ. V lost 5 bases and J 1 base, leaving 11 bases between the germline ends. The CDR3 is CASSPPGLQETQYF. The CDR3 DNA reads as TGTGCCAGCAGCCCGCCGGGACTCCAAGAGACCCAGTACTTC.

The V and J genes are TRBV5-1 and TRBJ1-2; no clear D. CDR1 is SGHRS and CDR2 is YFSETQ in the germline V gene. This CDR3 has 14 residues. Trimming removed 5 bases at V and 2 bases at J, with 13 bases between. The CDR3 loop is CASRLYRGNYGYTF. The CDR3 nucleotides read TGCGCCAGCAGGCTTTACCGGGGAAACTATGGCTACACCTTC. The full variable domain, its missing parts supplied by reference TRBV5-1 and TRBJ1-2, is KAGVTQTPRYLIKTRGQQVTLSCSPISGHRSVSWYQQTPGQGLQFLFEYFSETQRNKGNFPGRFSGRQFSNSRSEMNVSTLELGDSALYLCASRLYRGNYGYTFGSGTRLTVV.

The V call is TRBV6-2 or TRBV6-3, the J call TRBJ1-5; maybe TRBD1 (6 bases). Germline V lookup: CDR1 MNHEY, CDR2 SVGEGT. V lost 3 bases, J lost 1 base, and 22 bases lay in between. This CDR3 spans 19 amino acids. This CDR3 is CASSYYPATGRVSNQPQHF. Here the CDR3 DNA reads TGTGCCAGCAGTTATTATCCAGCGACAGGCCGAGTGAGCAATCAGCCCCAGCATTTT.

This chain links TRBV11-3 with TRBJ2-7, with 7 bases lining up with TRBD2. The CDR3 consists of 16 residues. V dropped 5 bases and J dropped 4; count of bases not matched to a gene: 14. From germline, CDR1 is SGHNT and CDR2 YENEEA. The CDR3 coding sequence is TGTGCCAGCAGCCCCGGGGGAGGGGACGGAGAATACGAGCAGTACGTC. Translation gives CASSPGGGDGEYEQYV.

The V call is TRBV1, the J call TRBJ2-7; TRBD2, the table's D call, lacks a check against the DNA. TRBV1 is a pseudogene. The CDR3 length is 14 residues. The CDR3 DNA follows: TGCACCAGCAGCCAGGGGGGGAGGGCCCTCGAGCAGTACGTC. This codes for CTSSQGGRALEQYV.

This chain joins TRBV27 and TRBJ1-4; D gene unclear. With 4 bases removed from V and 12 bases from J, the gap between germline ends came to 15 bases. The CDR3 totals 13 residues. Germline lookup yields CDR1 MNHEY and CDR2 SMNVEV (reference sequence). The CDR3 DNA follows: TGTGCCAGCAGTTCTCAAAAGCTCAGGCAACTGTTTTTT. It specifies CASSSQKLRQLFF.

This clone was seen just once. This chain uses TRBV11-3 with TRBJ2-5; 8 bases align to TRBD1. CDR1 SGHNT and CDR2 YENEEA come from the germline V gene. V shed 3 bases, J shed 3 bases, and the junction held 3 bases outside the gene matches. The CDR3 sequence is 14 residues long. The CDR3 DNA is TGTGCCAGCAGCTTCGGGACAGGAAAAGAGACCCAGTACTTC. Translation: CASSFGTGKETQYF.

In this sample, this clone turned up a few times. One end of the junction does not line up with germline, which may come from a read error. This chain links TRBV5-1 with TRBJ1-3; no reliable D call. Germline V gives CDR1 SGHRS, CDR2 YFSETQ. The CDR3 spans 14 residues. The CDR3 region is CASSIESSGNTIYF. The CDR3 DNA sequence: TGTGCCAGCAGTATCGAGAGCTCTGGAAACACCATATATTTT.

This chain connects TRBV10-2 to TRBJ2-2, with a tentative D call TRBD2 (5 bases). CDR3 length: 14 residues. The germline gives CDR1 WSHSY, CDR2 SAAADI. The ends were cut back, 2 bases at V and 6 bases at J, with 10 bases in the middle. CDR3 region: CASSETSSAGELFF. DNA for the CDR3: TGCGCCAGCAGTGAGACTAGTTCCGCCGGGGAGCTGTTTTTT.

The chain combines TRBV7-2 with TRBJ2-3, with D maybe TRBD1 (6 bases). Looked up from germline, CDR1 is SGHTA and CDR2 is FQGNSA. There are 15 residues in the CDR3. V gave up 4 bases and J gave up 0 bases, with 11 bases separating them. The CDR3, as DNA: TGTGCCAGCAGCTCAGCCGGACAGAGCACAGATACGCAGTATTTT. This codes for CASSSAGQSTDTQYF.

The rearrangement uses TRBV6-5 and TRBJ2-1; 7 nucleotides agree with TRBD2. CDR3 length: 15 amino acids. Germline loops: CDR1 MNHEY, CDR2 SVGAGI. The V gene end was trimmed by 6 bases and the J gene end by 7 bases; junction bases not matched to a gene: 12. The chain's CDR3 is CASRGAGLGSNEQFF. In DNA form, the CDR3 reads TGTGCCAGCAGGGGAGCGGGATTAGGCTCTAATGAGCAGTTCTTC.